Sequencing of this T cell receptor beta chain was carried out in a study of shared T cell receptors in the human thymus. This CDR3 is built from 15 residues. The germline CDR1 and CDR2 sequences are SGHNT and YYREEE (reference sequence). The method was immunoSEQ multiplex PCR; TCRdb's version includes in-frame clones alone and lacks a portion of them. The repertoire holds about 380,000 clones, with approximately 95% as singletons. About this clone: One junction end does not reproduce the germline sequence, and a read error may be involved.

This rearrangement joins TRBV5-4 to TRBJ2-7; 11 positions agree with TRBD1. The sequence came from a human donor. Sequenced material: thymocytes. The CDR3 bases are TGTGCCAGCAGCTCGGACAGGGGGCAATCGCGTGAGCGGTACTTC. Amino acid sequence: CASSSDRGQSRERYF.